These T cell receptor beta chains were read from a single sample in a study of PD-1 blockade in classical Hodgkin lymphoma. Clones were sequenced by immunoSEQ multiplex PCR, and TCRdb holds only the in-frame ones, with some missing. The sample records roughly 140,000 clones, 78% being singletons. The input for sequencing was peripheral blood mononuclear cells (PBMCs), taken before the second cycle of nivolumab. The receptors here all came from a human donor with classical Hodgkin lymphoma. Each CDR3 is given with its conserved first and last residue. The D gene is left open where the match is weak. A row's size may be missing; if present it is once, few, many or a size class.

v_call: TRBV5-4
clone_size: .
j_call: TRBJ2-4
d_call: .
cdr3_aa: CASSLGPVGRLENIQYF
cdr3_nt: TGTGCCAGCAGCTTGGGCCCTGTTGGACGCCTCGAAAACATTCAGTACTTC

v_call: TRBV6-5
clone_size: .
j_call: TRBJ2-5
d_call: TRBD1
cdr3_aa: CASSFLTGGETQYF
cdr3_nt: TGTGCCAGCAGTTTCCTGACAGGGGGAGAGACCCAGTACTTC

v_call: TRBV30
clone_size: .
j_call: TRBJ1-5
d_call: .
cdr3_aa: CAWSENSGARPQHF
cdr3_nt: TGTGCCTGGAGTGAGAACAGCGGGGCGAGGCCCCAGCATTTT

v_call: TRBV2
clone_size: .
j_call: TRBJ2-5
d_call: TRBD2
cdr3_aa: CASSGLLAGRTQGTQYF
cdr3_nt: TGTGCCAGCAGTGGGTTACTAGCGGGGAGAACCCAAGGGACCCAGTACTTC

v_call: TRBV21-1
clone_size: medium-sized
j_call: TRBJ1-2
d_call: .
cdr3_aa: CASSNVSYGYTF
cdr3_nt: TGTGCCAGCAGCAACGTTAGCTATGGCTACACCTTC

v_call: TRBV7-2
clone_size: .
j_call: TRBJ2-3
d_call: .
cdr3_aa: CASSSVQGLFSTDTQYF
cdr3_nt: TGTGCCAGCAGCTCCGTTCAGGGACTGTTTAGCACAGATACGCAGTATTTT

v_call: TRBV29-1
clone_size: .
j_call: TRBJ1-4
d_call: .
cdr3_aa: CSAFYKNNEKLFF
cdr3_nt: TGCAGCGCGTTTTATAAGAATAATGAAAAACTGTTTTTT

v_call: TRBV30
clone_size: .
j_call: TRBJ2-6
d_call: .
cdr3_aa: CAWTRSPGSGANVLTF
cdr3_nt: TGTGCCTGGACCCGCTCCCCAGGATCTGGGGCCAACGTCCTGACTTTC

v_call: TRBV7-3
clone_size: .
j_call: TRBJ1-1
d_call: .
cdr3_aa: CASSDQGWGTEAFF
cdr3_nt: TGTGCCAGCAGCGACCAGGGCTGGGGGACTGAAGCTTTCTTT

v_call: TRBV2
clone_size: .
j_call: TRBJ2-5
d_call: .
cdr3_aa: CASRGENYETQYF
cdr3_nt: TGTGCCAGCAGGGGAGAAAACTACGAGACCCAGTACTTC

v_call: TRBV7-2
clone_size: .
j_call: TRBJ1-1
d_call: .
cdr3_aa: CASSLDEGNTEAFF
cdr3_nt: TGTGCCAGCAGCTTAGATGAGGGGAACACTGAAGCTTTCTTT

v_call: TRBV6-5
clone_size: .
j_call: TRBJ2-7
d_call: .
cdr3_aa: CASSWDPRSVGYF
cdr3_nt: TGTGCCAGCAGTTGGGACCCGAGGTCCGTCGGGTACTTC

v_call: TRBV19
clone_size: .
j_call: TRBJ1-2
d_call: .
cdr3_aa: CASSIGTFYGYTF
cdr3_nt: TGTGCCAGTAGTATAGGGACGTTTTATGGCTACACCTTC

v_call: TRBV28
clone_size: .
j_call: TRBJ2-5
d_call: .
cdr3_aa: CASSLERAPQETQYF
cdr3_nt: TGTGCCAGCAGTTTAGAGCGGGCCCCCCAAGAGACCCAGTACTTC

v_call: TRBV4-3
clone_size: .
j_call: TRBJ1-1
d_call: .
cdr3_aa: CASSPLAAGLTEAFF
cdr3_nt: TGCGCCAGCAGCCCGCTCGCCGCGGGTTTGACTGAAGCTTTCTTT

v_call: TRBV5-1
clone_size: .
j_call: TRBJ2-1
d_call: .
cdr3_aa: CASTSVPLASSYNEQFF
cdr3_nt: TGCGCCAGCACCTCCGTCCCGCTAGCGTCCTCCTACAATGAGCAGTTCTTC

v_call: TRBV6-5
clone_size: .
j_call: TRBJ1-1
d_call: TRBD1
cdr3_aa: CASSSQGGTEAFF
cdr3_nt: TGTGCCAGCAGTTCACAGGGGGGCACTGAAGCTTTCTTT

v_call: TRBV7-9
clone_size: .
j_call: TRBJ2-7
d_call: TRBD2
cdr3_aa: CASSLTSGRFYEQYF
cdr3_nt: TGTGCCAGCAGCTTGACTAGCGGGAGGTTCTACGAGCAGTACTTC

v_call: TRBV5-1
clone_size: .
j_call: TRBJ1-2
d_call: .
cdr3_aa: CASSLGGPRNYGYTF
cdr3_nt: TGCGCCAGCAGCTTGGGTGGACCGAGGAACTATGGCTACACCTTC

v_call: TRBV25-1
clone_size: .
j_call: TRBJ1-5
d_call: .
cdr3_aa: CASQLPDVSNQPQHF
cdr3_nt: TGTGCCAGCCAACTACCCGACGTGAGCAATCAGCCCCAGCATTTT

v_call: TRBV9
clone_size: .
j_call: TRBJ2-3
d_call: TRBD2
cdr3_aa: CASSVGLAEYTDTQYF
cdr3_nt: TGTGCCAGCAGCGTAGGACTAGCGGAGTACACAGATACGCAGTATTTT

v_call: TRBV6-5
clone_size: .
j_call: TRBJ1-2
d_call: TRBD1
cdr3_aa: CASRRDGTELYGYTF
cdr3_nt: TGTGCCAGCAGACGAGACGGGACAGAACTCTATGGCTACACCTTC

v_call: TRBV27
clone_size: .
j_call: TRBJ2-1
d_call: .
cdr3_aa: CASSLEGTYYNEQFF
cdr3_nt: TGTGCCAGCAGTTTGGAAGGGACATATTACAATGAGCAGTTCTTC

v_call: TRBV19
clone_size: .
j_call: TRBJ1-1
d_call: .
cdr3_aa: CASSTDKNTEAFF
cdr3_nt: TGTGCCAGTAGTACGGACAAGAACACTGAAGCTTTCTTT

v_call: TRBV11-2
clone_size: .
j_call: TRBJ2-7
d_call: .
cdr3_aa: CASSLTFREQYF
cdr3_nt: TGTGCCAGCAGTCTTACTTTCAGGGAGCAGTACTTC

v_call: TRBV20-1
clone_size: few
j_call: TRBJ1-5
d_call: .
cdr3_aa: CSGQYQPQHF
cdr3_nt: TGCAGTGGACAGTATCAGCCCCAGCATTTT

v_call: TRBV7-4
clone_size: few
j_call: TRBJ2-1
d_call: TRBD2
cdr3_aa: CASSWTSSNEQFF
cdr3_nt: TGTGCCAGCAGCTGGACTAGCTCCAATGAGCAGTTCTTC

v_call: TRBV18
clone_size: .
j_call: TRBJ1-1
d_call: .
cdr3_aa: CASSYSEAFF
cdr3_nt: TGTGCCAGCTCATATTCTGAAGCTTTCTTT

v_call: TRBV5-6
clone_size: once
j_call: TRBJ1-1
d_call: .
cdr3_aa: CASTLVPSLNTEAFF
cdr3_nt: TGTGCCAGCACCTTGGTTCCCAGCCTGAACACTGAAGCTTTCTTT

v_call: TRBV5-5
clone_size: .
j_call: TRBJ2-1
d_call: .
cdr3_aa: CASSLDGDSYNEQFF
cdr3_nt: TGTGCCAGCAGCTTGGACGGGGACTCCTACAATGAGCAGTTCTTC

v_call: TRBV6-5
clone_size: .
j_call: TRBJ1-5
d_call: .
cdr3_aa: CASSPRVGGNQPQHF
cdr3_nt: TGTGCCAGCAGTCCCAGGGTAGGAGGCAATCAGCCCCAGCATTTT

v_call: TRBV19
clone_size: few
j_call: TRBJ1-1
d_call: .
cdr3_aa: CASNLGRGGTEAFF
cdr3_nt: TGTGCCAGCAATCTCGGCAGGGGTGGAACTGAAGCTTTCTTT

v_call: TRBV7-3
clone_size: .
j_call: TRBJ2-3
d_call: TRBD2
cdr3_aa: CASSPSGGATDTQYF
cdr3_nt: TGTGCCAGCAGTCCAAGCGGGGGGGCAACAGATACGCAGTATTTT

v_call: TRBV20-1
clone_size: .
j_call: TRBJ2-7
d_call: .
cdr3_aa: CSGGPDYEQYF
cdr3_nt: TGCAGTGGCGGGCCTGACTACGAGCAGTACTTC

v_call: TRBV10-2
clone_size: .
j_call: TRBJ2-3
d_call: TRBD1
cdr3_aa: CASAPGQFPDTQYF
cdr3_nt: TGCGCCAGCGCCCCGGGACAGTTCCCAGATACGCAGTATTTT

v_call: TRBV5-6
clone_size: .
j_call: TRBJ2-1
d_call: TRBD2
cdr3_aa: CASSALAGGPGQFF
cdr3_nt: TGTGCCAGCAGCGCTCTAGCGGGGGGGCCCGGGCAGTTCTTC

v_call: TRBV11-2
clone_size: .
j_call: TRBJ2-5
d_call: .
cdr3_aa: CASSSGRVAETQYF
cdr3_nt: TGTGCCAGCAGCTCTGGCAGAGTAGCTGAGACCCAGTACTTC

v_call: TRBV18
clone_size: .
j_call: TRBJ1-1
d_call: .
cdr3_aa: CASSLDSGGTEAFF
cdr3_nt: TGTGCCAGCTCACTCGACAGCGGCGGCACTGAAGCTTTCTTT

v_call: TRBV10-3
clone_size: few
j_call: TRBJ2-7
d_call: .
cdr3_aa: CAIMGASGDEQYF
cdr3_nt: TGTGCCATCATGGGGGCATCCGGGGACGAGCAGTACTTC

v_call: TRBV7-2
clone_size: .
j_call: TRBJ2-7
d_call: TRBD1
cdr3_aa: CASSLDSDRVVYEQYF
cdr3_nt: TGTGCCAGCAGCTTAGACTCTGACAGGGTTGTCTACGAGCAGTACTTC

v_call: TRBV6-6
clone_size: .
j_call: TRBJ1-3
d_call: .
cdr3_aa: CASSLRNTIYF
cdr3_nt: TGTGCCAGCAGTCTAAGAAACACCATATATTTT

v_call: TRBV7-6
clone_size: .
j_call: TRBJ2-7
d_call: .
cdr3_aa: CASSLEYGPYEQYF
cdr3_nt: TGTGCTAGCAGCTTAGAGTACGGGCCCTACGAGCAGTACTTC

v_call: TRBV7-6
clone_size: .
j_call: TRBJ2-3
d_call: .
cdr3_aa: CASSLVWGGRADTQYF
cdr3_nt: TGTGCCAGCAGCTTAGTCTGGGGCGGGCGAGCAGATACGCAGTATTTT

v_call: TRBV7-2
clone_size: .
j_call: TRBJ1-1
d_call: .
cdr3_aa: CASISWAQGVNTEAFF
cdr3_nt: TGTGCCAGCATCTCTTGGGCCCAAGGGGTAAACACTGAAGCTTTCTTT

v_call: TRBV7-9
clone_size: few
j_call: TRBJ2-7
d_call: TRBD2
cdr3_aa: CASSLGLAGHEQYF
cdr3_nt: TGTGCCAGCAGCTTGGGACTAGCGGGACACGAGCAGTACTTC

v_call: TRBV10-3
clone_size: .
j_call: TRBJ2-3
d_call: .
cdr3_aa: CAISESTVGAMTSTDTQYF
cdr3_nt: TGTGCCATCAGTGAGTCAACAGTCGGGGCGATGACTAGCACAGATACGCAGTATTTT

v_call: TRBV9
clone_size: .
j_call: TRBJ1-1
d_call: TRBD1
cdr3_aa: CASSAHQGVRTEAFF
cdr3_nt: TGTGCCAGCAGCGCACATCAGGGGGTTCGGACTGAAGCTTTCTTT

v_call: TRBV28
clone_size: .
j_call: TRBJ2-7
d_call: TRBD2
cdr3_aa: CASSSAAGRGEQYF
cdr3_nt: TGTGCCAGCAGTTCTGCGGCAGGGAGGGGCGAGCAGTACTTC

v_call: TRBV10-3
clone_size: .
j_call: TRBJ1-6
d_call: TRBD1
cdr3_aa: CAISKQGADNSPLHF
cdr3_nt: TGTGCCATCAGTAAACAGGGGGCAGATAATTCACCCCTCCACTTT

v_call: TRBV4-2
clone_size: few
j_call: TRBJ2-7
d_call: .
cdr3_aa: CASSQATRAYEQYF
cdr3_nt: TGTGCCAGCAGCCAAGCAACGCGGGCCTACGAGCAGTACTTC

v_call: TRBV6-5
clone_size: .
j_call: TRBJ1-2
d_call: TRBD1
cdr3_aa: CASSPWTGEGGYTF
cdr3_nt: TGTGCCAGCAGTCCTTGGACAGGAGAGGGTGGCTACACCTTC

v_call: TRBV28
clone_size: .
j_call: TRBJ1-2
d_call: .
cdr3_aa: CASNPRVRYGYTF
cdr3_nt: TGTGCCAGCAATCCCCGGGTAAGATATGGCTACACCTTC

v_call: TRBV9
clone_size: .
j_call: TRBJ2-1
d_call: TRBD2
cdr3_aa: CASSVVAGSYNEQFF
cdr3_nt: TGTGCCAGCAGCGTAGTAGCGGGATCCTACAATGAGCAGTTCTTC

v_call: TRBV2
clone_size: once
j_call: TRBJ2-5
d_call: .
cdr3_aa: CASTPGWGEETQYF
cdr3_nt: TGTGCCAGCACCCCGGGGTGGGGAGAAGAGACCCAGTACTTC

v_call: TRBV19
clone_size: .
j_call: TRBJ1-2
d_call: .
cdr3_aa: CASSIGTNYGYTF
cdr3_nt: TGTGCCAGTAGTATAGGTACCAACTATGGCTACACCTTC

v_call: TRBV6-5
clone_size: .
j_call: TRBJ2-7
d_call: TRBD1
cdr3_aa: CASTRTGVDEQYF
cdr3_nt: TGTGCCAGCACCCGGACAGGGGTTGACGAGCAGTACTTC

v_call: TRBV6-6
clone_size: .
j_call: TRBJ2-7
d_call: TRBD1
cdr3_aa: CASSRQGGLYEQYF
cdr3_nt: TGTGCCAGCAGCAGACAGGGGGGCCTCTACGAGCAGTACTTC

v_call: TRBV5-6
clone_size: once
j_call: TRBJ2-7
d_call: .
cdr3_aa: CASSFTYEQYF
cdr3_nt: TGTGCCAGCAGCTTCACATACGAGCAGTACTTC

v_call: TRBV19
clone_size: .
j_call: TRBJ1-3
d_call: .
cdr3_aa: CASSPREQSGNTIYF
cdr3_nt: TGTGCCAGTAGCCCGAGGGAACAGAGTGGAAACACCATATATTTT